Below, 15 T cell receptor beta chains from the same sample are listed, as sequenced in a study of lymphopenia after photon versus proton radiotherapy. Produced via immunoSEQ multiplex PCR; TCRdb's table is partial and in-frame only. The sample yields roughly 150,000 clones, approximately 90% seen once. Sequences were derived from peripheral blood, sampled from a patient treated with photon-based radiotherapy. The source of these receptors is a man aged 50 to 59 with gastric cancer.

The rearrangement links TRBV10-3 to TRBJ2-3; D not resolved. The V and J ends lost 4 bases and 2 bases respectively, with 10 bases between them. This CDR3 has 14 amino acids. Germline V gene sequence: CDR1 ENHRY, CDR2 SYGVKD. For the CDR3, the DNA is TGTGCCATCAGTGGGCAGAACTACACAGATACGCAGTATTTT. Protein: CAISGQNYTDTQYF.

The V call is TRBV5-1, the J call TRBJ1-1; 7 bases are a match to TRBD1. With V trimmed by 5 bases and J by 1 base, 5 bases remained unmatched. This CDR3 comprises 14 residues. Germline loops: CDR1 SGHRS, CDR2 YFSETQ. CDR3 nucleotide sequence: TGCGCCAGCAGTCTTAGACAGGGGAACACTGAAGCTTTCTTT. Translating gives CASSLRQGNTEAFF. The full variable domain, in which reference TRBV5-1 and TRBJ1-1 provide the parts outside the CDR3, is KAGVTQTPRYLIKTRGQQVTLSCSPISGHRSVSWYQQTPGQGLQFLFEYFSETQRNKGNFPGRFSGRQFSNSRSEMNVSTLELGDSALYLCASSLRQGNTEAFFGQGTRLTVV.

This chain links TRBV7-9 with TRBJ2-7; either TRBD1 or TRBD2 may supply D (5 bases each). V dropped 5 bases and J dropped 4 bases, with 9 bases sitting between them. Germline CDR1 reads SEHNR; CDR2 reads FQNEAQ (reference sequence). The CDR3 runs to 12 residues. CDR3 residues: CASSTGLYEQYF. The CDR3 bases are TGTGCCAGCAGCACAGGACTGTACGAGCAGTACTTC.

V usage is TRBV13 and J usage is TRBJ2-4; TRBD2 is a possible D gene (6 bases). Trimming removed 5 bases at V and 4 bases at J, with 12 bases between. From germline, CDR1 is PRHDT and CDR2 FYEKMQ (reference sequence). The CDR3 consists of 14 residues. This CDR3 is CASSRLGVKNIQYF. CDR3 nucleotides: TGTGCCAGCAGCCGACTAGGTGTAAAAAACATTCAGTACTTC.

This chain joins TRBV28 and TRBJ2-6; the D is unclear. The CDR3 runs to 15 residues. From germline, CDR1 is MDHEN and CDR2 SYDVKM. Trimming took off 5 bases at V and 1 base at J, with 9 bases between the two ends. CDR3 sequence (DNA): TGTGCCAGCAGTCCGTCCTCTTCTGGGGCCAACGTCCTGACTTTC. Translation: CASSPSSSGANVLTF. The full variable domain, completed using reference TRBV28 and TRBJ2-6, is DVKVTQSSRYLVKRTGEKVFLECVQDMDHENMFWYRQDPGLGLRLIYFSYDVKMKEKGDIPEGYSVSREKKERFSLILESASTNQTSMYLCASSPSSSGANVLTFGAGSRLTVL.

The chain uses TRBV18 and TRBJ2-5, with 10 bases lining up with TRBD1. The J call may be faulty, since TRBJ2-7 better matches the DNA end. Germline lookup yields CDR1 KGHSH and CDR2 LQKENI. The length of the CDR3 is 16 residues. The CDR3 DNA follows: TGTGCCAGCTCACACCCCCCGGGACAGGGGTTAATCGAGCAGTACTTC. Encoded protein: CASSHPPGQGLIEQYF.

This sequence joins TRBV6-6 and TRBJ2-1, with 12 positions matching TRBD2. With 6 bases clipped from V and 2 bases from J, the junction kept 2 bases outside the gene matches. This CDR3 is built from 15 residues. Germline assignment: CDR1 MNHNY and CDR2 SVGAGI (reference sequence). The DNA for the CDR3 is TGTGCCAGCAGGCCTAGCGGGAGGGCCTACAATGAGCAGTTCTTC. Residues: CASRPSGRAYNEQFF.

The rearrangement uses TRBV15 and TRBJ1-4; TRBD1 matches 7 bases. The germline V gene encodes CDR1 LNHNV and CDR2 YYDKDF (reference sequence). V gave up 0 bases and J gave up 5 bases; unmatched junction bases: 3. There are 15 residues in the CDR3. The CDR3 region is CATSRDAGGNEKLFF. The CDR3 DNA reads TGTGCCACCAGCAGAGATGCAGGGGGGAATGAAAAACTGTTTTTT.

The rearrangement uses TRBV11-2 and TRBJ2-1; TRBD1 or TRBD2 may be the D gene (6 bases each). V was pared by 5 bases and J by 8 bases, with 16 bases between. The CDR3 sequence is 14 residues long. Germline assignment: CDR1 SGHAT and CDR2 FQNNGV. The CDR3 coding sequence is TGTGCCAGCAGCACTCTGGGGGGCAGTGATGAGCAGTTCTTC. As protein: CASSTLGGSDEQFF.

This clone was counted many times. The V and J genes are TRBV28 and TRBJ1-2; D is perhaps TRBD1 (6 bases). Germline lookup yields CDR1 MDHEN and CDR2 SYDVKM. The CDR3 is made up of 18 amino acids. Deletions cut 6 bases from V and 4 bases from J, with 27 bases between. CDR3 nucleotides: TGTGCCAGCAGAACCCCAGGGCAGGGGAAAGGCCTCGGCTATGGCTACACCTTC. Its protein is CASRTPGQGKGLGYGYTF.

V usage is TRBV6-6 and J usage is TRBJ2-3; TRBD1 is a possible D gene (6 bases). V lost 3 bases to trimming and J lost 10 bases, with 23 bases between them. This CDR3 comprises 16 residues. The V gene's germline CDR1 is MNHNY and CDR2 SVGAGI (reference sequence). The CDR3 loop is CASSYGQFTAPVSQYF. In nucleotides, the CDR3 is TGTGCCAGCAGTTATGGACAGTTCACCGCCCCTGTTTCGCAGTATTTT.

This rearrangement joins TRBV27 to TRBJ2-5; TRBD1 matches 7 bases. J was trimmed by 5 bases and V by 5 bases; bases with no gene match: 8. CDR3 length: 14 amino acids. Germline-derived CDR1 and CDR2 are MNHEY and SMNVEV (reference sequence). CDR3 nucleotides: TGTGCCAGCAGTACCGACAGGGTTTCTGAGACCCAGTACTTC. It codes for CASSTDRVSETQYF.

CDR3 bases: TGTGCCAGCAGCCCGGCCCAGAAGGGGGGAACTAATGAAAAACTGTTTTTT. Protein product: CASSPAQKGGTNEKLFF. The V gene is TRBV4-2, the J gene TRBJ1-4; D is possibly TRBD1 (6 bases). Per germline, CDR1 LGHNA and CDR2 YNFKEQ. CDR3 length: 17 amino acids. V was shortened by 4 bases and J by 1 base, with 16 bases between the two germline ends.

This chain links TRBV7-9 with TRBJ2-7, with 8 bases lining up with TRBD1. This CDR3 region has 15 residues. Germline CDR1 is SEHNR and CDR2 is FQNEAQ (reference sequence). V was clipped by 5 bases and J by 1 base; unmatched bases: 7. CDR3 sequence (DNA): TGTGCCAGCAGCCCCGGACAGGGCGCTTCCTACGAGCAGTACTTC. It specifies CASSPGQGASYEQYF. The full variable domain, rest sourced from reference TRBV7-9 and TRBJ2-7, is DTGVSQNPRHKITKRGQNVTFRCDPISEHNRLYWYRQTLGQGPEFLTYFQNEAQLEKSRLLSDRFSAERPKGSFSTLEIQRTEQGDSAMYLCASSPGQGASYEQYFGPGTRLTVT.

The rearrangement links TRBV29-1 to TRBJ2-5; tentatively, D is TRBD2 (5 bases). Germline values: CDR1 SQVTM, CDR2 ANQGSEA. Trimming shortened V by 4 bases and J by 3 bases, and 9 bases separated the two germline ends. CDR3 length: 12 amino acids. The CDR3 region has the DNA TGCAGCGTTGTCGGGAATGAAGAGACCCAGTACTTC. Its protein is CSVVGNEETQYF.